The 21 T cell receptor beta chains presented below share a single source sample, sequenced in a study of blood T cell repertoires in COVID-19. Sequencing was performed with immunoSEQ multiplex PCR; in TCRdb, only in-frame clones are kept and a portion is missing. The sample carries some 60,000 clones, 75% to 95% recorded once. The sample comprised peripheral blood. The origin of the receptors is a man in his sixties with acute or convalescent COVID-19.

The chain employs TRBV19 and TRBJ1-5, with 9 nucleotides matching TRBD1. Germline-derived CDR1 and CDR2 are LNHDA and SQIVND (reference sequence). Losses at the gene ends were 6 bases for V and 6 bases for J; bases not matched to a gene: 12. The CDR3 runs to 16 residues. The CDR3 DNA sequence: TGTGCCAGTAGACGACAAACAGGGGGCGAGGGTCAGCCCCAGCATTTT. This encodes CASRRQTGGEGQPQHF.

CDR3 amino acids: CASSPGVRQPQHF. The CDR3 bases are TGTGCCAGCAGCCCAGGGGTGCGTCAGCCCCAGCATTTT. The chain is built from TRBV6-6 and TRBJ1-5, with a weak D call TRBD1 (6 bases). This CDR3 is 13 amino acids long. The ends were cut back, 6 bases at V and 6 bases at J, with 12 bases in the middle. Germline lookup yields CDR1 MNHNY and CDR2 SVGAGI (reference sequence).

This rearrangement joins TRBV27 to TRBJ2-7, with TRBD2 as a possible D gene (5 bases). There are 13 residues in the CDR3. Germline-derived CDR1 and CDR2 are MNHEY and SMNVEV (reference sequence). V was clipped by 2 bases and J by 2 bases, with 7 bases between them. The CDR3 DNA reads as TGTGCCAGCAGTTTACGGGGAGCCTACGAGCAGTACTTC. This gives the protein CASSLRGAYEQYF.

The V call is TRBV5-4, the J call TRBJ2-7, with 8 positions matching TRBD1. Per the germline V gene, CDR1 is SGHNT and CDR2 is YYREEE (reference sequence). CDR3 length equals 17 residues. J lost 4 bases, V lost 7 bases, and 19 bases had no gene match. Here the CDR3 reads CASAREPGTGWGYEQYF. CDR3 DNA: TGTGCCAGCGCCAGAGAACCCGGGACAGGTTGGGGTTACGAGCAGTACTTC.

V and J are TRBV5-1 and TRBJ1-2; D is undetermined. Germline V lookup: CDR1 SGHRS, CDR2 YFSETQ. This CDR3 contains 13 residues. Trimming removed 0 bases at V and 4 bases at J, with 7 bases between. The CDR3 loop reads CASSLDTSYGYTF. DNA for the CDR3: TGCGCCAGCAGCTTGGACACAAGCTATGGCTACACCTTC.

This chain links TRBV9 with TRBJ1-2, with D perhaps matching TRBD1 (6 bases). Germline CDR1 reads SGDLS; CDR2 reads YYNGEE. The ends were cut back, 7 bases at V and 3 bases at J, with 19 bases in the middle. The CDR3 contains 15 residues. CDR3 residues: CASGGRGFEDYGYTF. The CDR3 DNA reads TGTGCCAGCGGGGGCAGGGGATTTGAAGACTATGGCTACACCTTC.

V gene TRBV4-3 combines with J gene TRBJ2-7, with 9 bases that match TRBD2. V lost 0 bases and J lost 4; bases outside the gene matches: 4. This CDR3 contains 15 residues. Germline CDR1 is LGHNA and CDR2 is YSLEER. In nucleotides, the CDR3 is TGCGCCAGCAGCCAAGATCGCCTAGCGGGGTACGAGCAGTACTTC. It specifies CASSQDRLAGYEQYF.

The V call is TRBV11-3, the J call TRBJ1-3; 10 bases align to TRBD1. The length of the CDR3 is 17 residues. Germline V CDR1 and CDR2: SGHNT, YENEEA. V shed 4 bases and J 0 bases; nucleotides not matched to a gene: 6. CDR3 loop: CASSWGTGATSGNTIYF. In DNA, the CDR3 is TGTGCCAGCAGCTGGGGGACAGGGGCGACCTCTGGAAACACCATATATTTT.

This chain uses TRBV6-5 with TRBJ1-2, with 7 nucleotides matching TRBD1. This CDR3 has 12 amino acids. CDR1 is MNHEY, CDR2 SVGAGI, per germline. The ends lost 10 bases at V and 4 bases at J; junction bases unmatched: 6. The CDR3 coding sequence is TGTGCCACGCTAGACAGGGCCTATGGCTACACCTTC. Translated, it gives CATLDRAYGYTF.

The chain joins TRBV4-1 to TRBJ1-4, with TRBD1 as a possible D gene (5 bases). CDR3 length: 15 amino acids. The germline gives CDR1 MGHRA, CDR2 YSYEKL. V lost 0 bases and J 7 bases, leaving 12 bases between the germline ends. The DNA for the CDR3 is TGCGCCAGCAGCCAAGATCGGCAGGGAAGTGAAAAACTGTTTTTT. Residues: CASSQDRQGSEKLFF.

The V and J genes are TRBV7-2 and TRBJ1-4; D is uncertain. Germline V gene lookup returns CDR1 SGHTA and CDR2 FQGNSA. V was cut by 0 bases and J by 3 bases, with 8 bases left in between. There are 15 residues in the CDR3. The DNA of the CDR3 is TGTGCCAGCAGCTTAGCTGGCAGATCTAATGAAAAACTGTTTTTT. This codes for CASSLAGRSNEKLFF.

The CDR3 loop is CASSAGYEQYF. CDR3 nucleotides: TGTGCCAGCAGCGCAGGCTACGAGCAGTACTTC. J is TRBJ2-7 and V is TRBV11-3; D is uncertain. The V gene's germline CDR1 is SGHNT and CDR2 YENEEA. Trimming removed 5 bases at V and 3 bases at J, with 5 bases between. The CDR3 contains 11 residues. The full variable domain, completed using reference TRBV11-3 and TRBJ2-7, is EAGVVQSPRYKIIEKKQPVAFWCNPISGHNTLYWYLQNLGQGPELLIRYENEEAVDDSQLPKDRFSAERLKGVDSTLKIQPAELGDSAVYLCASSAGYEQYFGPGTRLTVT.

The chain carries TRBV30 and TRBJ1-6; possibly TRBD1 for D (6 bases). V was cut by 0 bases and J by 9 bases, with 12 bases left in between. There are 14 residues in the CDR3. Germline V lookup: CDR1 GTSNPN, CDR2 SVGIG (reference sequence). CDR3: CAWSVGGEGSPLHF. The DNA for the CDR3 is TGTGCCTGGAGTGTAGGGGGAGAAGGTTCACCCCTCCACTTT. The variable domain in full, completed from reference TRBV30 and TRBJ1-6, reads SQTIHQWPATLVQPVGSPLSLECTVEGTSNPNLYWYRQAAGRGLQLLFYSVGIGQISSEVPQNLSASRPQDRQFILSSKKLLLSDSGFYLCAWSVGGEGSPLHFGNGTRLTVT.

The chain has TRBV3-1 (or the pseudogene TRBV3-2) and TRBJ2-7, with TRBD2 as a possible D gene (6 bases). From germline, CDR1 is LGHDT and CDR2 YNNKEL (reference sequence). With 0 bases removed from V and 0 bases from J, the gap between germline ends came to 12 bases. This CDR3 spans 16 amino acids. The CDR3 DNA reads TGTGCCAGCAGCCAAGATTTACCGGGAGTCTCCTACGAGCAGTACTTC. Encoded protein: CASSQDLPGVSYEQYF.

The chain carries TRBV24-1 and TRBJ1-2; TRBD1 matches at 8 bases. J was trimmed by 7 bases and V by 4 bases; bases with no gene match: 4. The CDR3 contains 13 residues. Looked up from germline, CDR1 is KGHDR and CDR2 is SFDVKD. In nucleotides, the CDR3 is TGTGCCACCAGTGAGGGACAGGATTTTGGCTACACCTTC. This gives the protein CATSEGQDFGYTF.

This chain uses TRBV5-4 with TRBJ2-5, with 8 bases lining up with TRBD1. Germline CDR1 is SGHNT and CDR2 is YYREEE (reference sequence). With V trimmed by 3 bases and J by 5 bases, 3 bases remained unmatched. The CDR3 is made up of 13 amino acids. The CDR3 bases are TGTGCCAGCAGCTCTCGACAGGGGGAGACCCAGTACTTC. This translates into CASSSRQGETQYF.

The V gene is TRBV4-3, the J gene TRBJ2-6; maybe TRBD1 (6 bases). Trimming pared 4 bases from V and 4 bases from J, leaving 14 bases between. Germline lookup yields CDR1 LGHNA and CDR2 YSLEER. This CDR3 contains 16 residues. The CDR3 reads CASSLNTGPGANVLTF. CDR3 nucleotide sequence: TGCGCCAGCAGCCTAAATACAGGGCCCGGGGCCAACGTCCTGACTTTC.

This clone occurred once. The gene calls are TRBV9 and TRBJ1-1; D gene unclear. Germline CDR1 reads SGDLS; CDR2 reads YYNGEE. This CDR3 comprises 16 residues. Trimming left V 0 bases short and J 6 bases short, with 18 bases between. CDR3 sequence (DNA): TGTGCCAGCAGCGTAGACCCCCGGGGAGGGCAATCTGAAGCTTTCTTT. It specifies CASSVDPRGGQSEAFF.

V usage is TRBV4-3 and J usage is TRBJ1-2; D not resolved. From germline, CDR1 is LGHNA and CDR2 YSLEER. This CDR3 is 16 amino acids long. The V end lost 0 bases, the J end lost 4 bases, and 15 bases lay between the germline ends. The CDR3 loop reads CASSQELRSRVYGYTF. CDR3 nucleotide sequence: TGCGCCAGCAGCCAAGAGTTGAGGTCTAGAGTCTATGGCTACACCTTC.

This rearrangement joins TRBV2 to TRBJ2-1, with 9 bases lining up with TRBD2. Trimming took 3 bases from V and 6 from J; bases not matched to a gene: 6. The CDR3 loop spans 15 amino acids. Per germline, CDR1 SNHLY and CDR2 FYNNEI. The CDR3 sequence is CASSEETSGFNEQFF. Here the CDR3 DNA reads TGTGCCAGCAGTGAGGAGACTAGCGGATTCAATGAGCAGTTCTTC.

The chain is built from TRBV7-9 and TRBJ1-2; TRBD1 agrees at 9 bases. Per the germline V gene, CDR1 is SEHNR and CDR2 is FQNEAQ (reference sequence). The J segment lost 2 bases and the V segment lost 0 bases, leaving 4 bases of the junction unmatched. This CDR3 has 16 residues. CDR3 bases: TGTGCCAGCAGCTTAGCACAGGGGGCCTCAAACTATGGCTACACCTTC. Its translation: CASSLAQGASNYGYTF.